This is a list of T cell receptor beta chains from one sample in a study of T-cell memory formation after mild COVID-19. TCRdb used MiXCR to reprocess the 5' RACE reads, holding one entry per CDR3 protein. The sample consists of 250,000 or so distinct CDR3 sequences, 15% to 20% of them appearing once. Sample: PBMCs or a T cell subset sorted from them (not recorded which). The receptors stem from a man aged 18-30 years who had mild COVID-19 (a few samples of this study predate the infection). Cell type and time point are not known. Both conserved end residues are part of each CDR3. D genes are given only for firm matches. Rows may omit the clone size; those that give it use once, few, many or a size class.

j_call: TRBJ2-7; d_call: -; v_call: TRBV7-2; clone_size: few; cdr3_nt: TGTGCCAGCAGCTTAGGAGCCTCGGACGCCTACGAGCAGTACTTC; cdr3_aa: CASSLGASDAYEQYF
j_call: TRBJ2-7; d_call: -; v_call: TRBV11-2; clone_size: -; cdr3_nt: TGTGCCAGCGCAGGGGTGTCTTCAGAGCAGTACTTC; cdr3_aa: CASAGVSSEQYF
j_call: TRBJ1-6; d_call: -; v_call: TRBV5-5; clone_size: -; cdr3_nt: TGTGCCAGCAGCTTGGTTAATCCCGACACCTCGGCCAAGATAACACCCCTCCACTTT; cdr3_aa: CASSLVNPDTSAKITPLHF
j_call: TRBJ2-3; d_call: -; v_call: TRBV4-1; clone_size: -; cdr3_nt: TGCGCCAGCAGCCAAAGGTGGGTGGGCACAGATACGCAGTATTTT; cdr3_aa: CASSQRWVGTDTQYF
j_call: TRBJ2-2; d_call: -; v_call: TRBV30; clone_size: many; cdr3_nt: TGTGCCTGGAGTGTAATAATTGGGGCCGGGGAGCTGTTTTTT; cdr3_aa: CAWSVIIGAGELFF
j_call: TRBJ2-5; d_call: TRBD1; v_call: TRBV5-1; clone_size: few; cdr3_nt: TGCGCCAGCAGCCACAGGGGGGAACAAGAGACCCAGTACTTC; cdr3_aa: CASSHRGEQETQYF
j_call: TRBJ2-5; d_call: -; v_call: TRBV6-2/TRBV6-3; clone_size: -; cdr3_nt: TGTGCCAGCAGAAGAGGCGGGACCCAGTACTTC; cdr3_aa: CASRRGGTQYF
j_call: TRBJ2-1; d_call: -; v_call: TRBV7-7; clone_size: -; cdr3_nt: TGTGCCAGCAGCTTCCAACCTGGGGATGAGCAGTTCTTC; cdr3_aa: CASSFQPGDEQFF
j_call: TRBJ2-3; d_call: -; v_call: TRBV24-1; clone_size: few; cdr3_nt: TGTGCCACCAGTGGACCGATTCCGAAACCCACCACAGATACGCAGTATTTT; cdr3_aa: CATSGPIPKPTTDTQYF
j_call: TRBJ2-5; d_call: TRBD1; v_call: TRBV25-1; clone_size: -; cdr3_nt: TGTGCCAGCAGTCCGACAGGGAGCGAGACCCAGTACTTC; cdr3_aa: CASSPTGSETQYF
j_call: TRBJ2-7; d_call: -; v_call: TRBV20-1; clone_size: -; cdr3_nt: TGCAGTGCTACGGGACAACTCTACGAGCAGTACTTC; cdr3_aa: CSATGQLYEQYF
j_call: TRBJ2-6; d_call: TRBD1; v_call: TRBV5-1; clone_size: -; cdr3_nt: TGCGCCAGCAGCCGTGGACAGGGAAGTGGTGGGGCCAACGTCCTGACTTTC; cdr3_aa: CASSRGQGSGGANVLTF
j_call: TRBJ1-5; d_call: -; v_call: TRBV6-1; clone_size: -; cdr3_nt: TGTGCCAGCCGAATATTGGGCCTTAGGGCGGGGTCTGGAGATCAGCCCCAGCATTTT; cdr3_aa: CASRILGLRAGSGDQPQHF
j_call: TRBJ2-5; d_call: -; v_call: TRBV7-2; clone_size: -; cdr3_nt: TGTGCCAGCAGCAGGAAGCCACAAGAGACCCAGTACTTC; cdr3_aa: CASSRKPQETQYF
j_call: TRBJ1-2; d_call: -; v_call: TRBV7-2; clone_size: few; cdr3_nt: TGTGCCAGCAGCCAGGGACGCGGTGGCGGCTACACCTTC; cdr3_aa: CASSQGRGGGYTF
j_call: TRBJ2-3; d_call: TRBD2; v_call: TRBV7-2; clone_size: -; cdr3_nt: TGTGCCAGCAGCCCGGGACTAGCGATGAATACGCAGTATTTT; cdr3_aa: CASSPGLAMNTQYF
j_call: TRBJ2-3; d_call: -; v_call: TRBV20-1; clone_size: few; cdr3_nt: TGCAGTGCTAGAGTGGCCAGCAAGCCTACAGATACGCAGTATTTT; cdr3_aa: CSARVASKPTDTQYF
j_call: TRBJ2-5; d_call: TRBD2; v_call: TRBV6-5; clone_size: -; cdr3_nt: TGTGCCAGCAGTCGGACTAGCGGGGTGACGACCCAGTACTTC; cdr3_aa: CASSRTSGVTTQYF
j_call: TRBJ2-3; d_call: -; v_call: TRBV4-3; clone_size: -; cdr3_nt: TGCGCCAGCAGCCAAGGGTCCCCCTTCGCGGGCGGAAGCACAGATACGCAGTATTTT; cdr3_aa: CASSQGSPFAGGSTDTQYF
j_call: TRBJ2-5; d_call: TRBD2; v_call: TRBV20-1; clone_size: few; cdr3_nt: TGCAGTGCTAGCGGGGGGAACCAAGAGACCCAGTACTTC; cdr3_aa: CSASGGNQETQYF
j_call: TRBJ2-2; d_call: TRBD2; v_call: TRBV15; clone_size: few; cdr3_nt: TGTGCCACCAACCGGGGGGTCACCGGGGAGCTGTTTTTT; cdr3_aa: CATNRGVTGELFF
j_call: TRBJ1-6; d_call: -; v_call: TRBV6-5; clone_size: -; cdr3_nt: TGTGCCAGCAGTTATTACGGAACGCATAATTCACCCCTCCACTTT; cdr3_aa: CASSYYGTHNSPLHF
j_call: TRBJ1-4; d_call: -; v_call: TRBV7-2; clone_size: few; cdr3_nt: TGTGCCAGCAGCGTAAATCGTGGTGAAAAACTGTTTTTT; cdr3_aa: CASSVNRGEKLFF
j_call: TRBJ2-7; d_call: -; v_call: TRBV6-5; clone_size: few; cdr3_nt: TGTGCCACACAGACGGGGATCTTCGGCGAGCAGTACTTC; cdr3_aa: CATQTGIFGEQYF
j_call: TRBJ1-5; d_call: -; v_call: TRBV6-4; clone_size: few; cdr3_nt: TGTGCCAGCAGCCTTGACAGCACTCAGCCCCAGCATTTT; cdr3_aa: CASSLDSTQPQHF
j_call: TRBJ2-5; d_call: -; v_call: TRBV18; clone_size: few; cdr3_nt: TGTGCCAGCTCACCGTCTGGGTTGGAGTCAGAGACCCAGTACTTC; cdr3_aa: CASSPSGLESETQYF
j_call: TRBJ1-5; d_call: -; v_call: TRBV12-3/TRBV12-4; clone_size: -; cdr3_nt: TGTGCCAGCAACGATGGCCCTGGGCCCCAGCATTTT; cdr3_aa: CASNDGPGPQHF
j_call: TRBJ2-7; d_call: TRBD2; v_call: TRBV4-2; clone_size: few; cdr3_nt: TGTGCCAGCAGTCCTCATGCGGGGGAGAGCTCCTACGAGCAGTACTTC; cdr3_aa: CASSPHAGESSYEQYF
j_call: TRBJ2-5; d_call: -; v_call: TRBV5-1; clone_size: many; cdr3_nt: TGCGCCAGCAGCTTGGTCAGCCCCAGAGAGACCCAGTACTTC; cdr3_aa: CASSLVSPRETQYF
j_call: TRBJ1-1; d_call: -; v_call: TRBV29-1; clone_size: few; cdr3_nt: TGCAGCGTTGTAAGAGGGGGGGTGAACACTGAAGCTTTCTTT; cdr3_aa: CSVVRGGVNTEAFF
j_call: TRBJ2-3; d_call: -; v_call: TRBV5-1; clone_size: few; cdr3_nt: TGCGCCAGCAAAAGGGGGGGCGAGGGAGATACGCAGTATTTT; cdr3_aa: CASKRGGEGDTQYF
j_call: TRBJ2-2; d_call: -; v_call: TRBV5-1; clone_size: -; cdr3_nt: TGCGCCAGCAGCTACTACAGGGCCACCGGGGAGCTGTTTTTT; cdr3_aa: CASSYYRATGELFF
j_call: TRBJ2-2; d_call: -; v_call: TRBV7-9; clone_size: -; cdr3_nt: TGTGCCAGCAGCTTTTGGGCAGGATTTGGCCGTGTAAAACGAGGGGAGCTGTTTTTT; cdr3_aa: CASSFWAGFGRVKRGELFF
j_call: TRBJ2-3; d_call: -; v_call: TRBV6-2/TRBV6-3; clone_size: few; cdr3_nt: TGTGCCAGCAGCCGGGACACGGTCACAGATACGCAGTATTTT; cdr3_aa: CASSRDTVTDTQYF
j_call: TRBJ1-1; d_call: -; v_call: TRBV12-5; clone_size: many; cdr3_nt: TGTGCTAGTGGTTTGGCCCGGGGGGAAGACACTGAAGCTTTCTTT; cdr3_aa: CASGLARGEDTEAFF
j_call: TRBJ2-4; d_call: -; v_call: TRBV7-2; clone_size: few; cdr3_nt: TGTGCCAGTTCCGCGGAGCGAGCCAAAAACATTCAGTACTTC; cdr3_aa: CASSAERAKNIQYF
j_call: TRBJ2-5; d_call: TRBD1; v_call: TRBV2; clone_size: few; cdr3_nt: TGTGCCAGCAGTGGCCGGGACAGGATGACCCAGTACTTC; cdr3_aa: CASSGRDRMTQYF
j_call: TRBJ1-5; d_call: -; v_call: TRBV9; clone_size: -; cdr3_nt: TGTGCCAGCAGCGTAGGGGGGGGGCAGGACCAGCCCCAGCATTTT; cdr3_aa: CASSVGGGQDQPQHF
j_call: TRBJ1-1; d_call: -; v_call: TRBV19; clone_size: -; cdr3_nt: TGTGCCAGTAGTATAGATCGGGGAAGAGCTGAAGCTTTCTTT; cdr3_aa: CASSIDRGRAEAFF
j_call: TRBJ2-7; d_call: -; v_call: TRBV15; clone_size: few; cdr3_nt: TGTGCCACCAGCAGAGAGGGGATTTCCTACGAGCAGTACTTC; cdr3_aa: CATSREGISYEQYF
j_call: TRBJ2-5; d_call: -; v_call: TRBV6-6; clone_size: -; cdr3_nt: TGTGCCAGCAGTTACTGGATCGTAGAGACCCAGTACTTC; cdr3_aa: CASSYWIVETQYF
j_call: TRBJ2-1; d_call: -; v_call: TRBV2; clone_size: -; cdr3_nt: TGTGCCAGCAGTGGGGGAGCCTGGCAGTTCTTC; cdr3_aa: CASSGGAWQFF
j_call: TRBJ2-7; d_call: -; v_call: TRBV12-3/TRBV12-4; clone_size: few; cdr3_nt: TGTGCCAGCAGGGAGGGCGTCGACGAGCAGTACTTC; cdr3_aa: CASREGVDEQYF
j_call: TRBJ1-6; d_call: -; v_call: TRBV6-1; clone_size: few; cdr3_nt: TGTGCCAGCAAGCTGGGTCTGGGATCACCCCTCCACTTT; cdr3_aa: CASKLGLGSPLHF
j_call: TRBJ1-1; d_call: -; v_call: TRBV12-3/TRBV12-4; clone_size: few; cdr3_nt: TGTGCCAGCACCCCCGGGGTGAACACTGAAGCTTTCTTT; cdr3_aa: CASTPGVNTEAFF
j_call: TRBJ1-5; d_call: -; v_call: TRBV5-1; clone_size: many; cdr3_nt: TGCGCCAGCAGCTTATCAGGAAGTCAGCCCCAGCATTTT; cdr3_aa: CASSLSGSQPQHF
j_call: TRBJ1-1; d_call: -; v_call: TRBV7-9; clone_size: -; cdr3_nt: TGTGCCAGCAGCTCTGGGTGGAAGGGGGATTTTCAGAACACTGAAGCTTTCTTT; cdr3_aa: CASSSGWKGDFQNTEAFF
j_call: TRBJ1-2; d_call: -; v_call: TRBV12-3/TRBV12-4; clone_size: few; cdr3_nt: TGTGCCAGCAGCCCACGGTACAGGGTTAGGGATGGCTACACCTTC; cdr3_aa: CASSPRYRVRDGYTF